These 13 T cell receptor beta chains were all obtained from the same sample, sequenced in a study of CD8+ T cells in alopecia areata. Treatment defined: oral pan-JAK inhibitor, 5-10 mg twice daily. Reverse transcribed after extraction, RNA yielded cDNA as the sequencing template. Assay: immunoSEQ multiplex PCR; the TCRdb copy retains only in-frame clones and omits some. The data contain some 88,000 clones, about 40% of them singletons. Source: CD8+ T cells sorted from blood, taken at week 24, from a patient treated with tofacitinib. The receptors shown here come from a human donor with alopecia areata.

This clone was detected a few times. The rearrangement links TRBV6-4 to TRBJ2-1, with D unclear. CDR1 MRHNA and CDR2 SNTAGT come from the germline V gene. V was pared by 0 bases and J by 7 bases, with 10 bases between. The CDR3 is made up of 14 amino acids. CDR3 loop: CASSDSGHQNEQFF. CDR3 in DNA: TGTGCCAGCAGTGACTCTGGTCACCAGAATGAGCAGTTCTTC.

This rearrangement joins TRBV2 to TRBJ2-7, with 13 bases that match TRBD2. Germline trimming cut 7 bases from V and 4 bases from J; bases unmatched to any gene: 7. Germline lookup yields CDR1 SNHLY and CDR2 FYNNEI. This CDR3 is built from 15 residues. Written as DNA, the CDR3 is TGTGCCAGCAAAGAGACTAGCGGGAGGACTTACGAGCAGTACTTC. This codes for CASKETSGRTYEQYF.

V gene TRBV27 combines with J gene TRBJ2-5; a weak D match, TRBD1 (6 bases). The germline V and J ends were trimmed by 6 bases and 3 bases, with 17 bases remaining between them. The CDR3 extends over 15 amino acids. CDR1 and CDR2 (germline): MNHEY, SMNVEV (reference sequence). CDR3 coding DNA: TGTGCCAGCAGCTTACGAGGACAGATCGAAGAGACCCAGTACTTC. Its translation: CASSLRGQIEETQYF.

There are a few counts of this clone. This rearrangement joins TRBV7-9 to TRBJ2-7, with 9 bases fitting TRBD1. The germline gives CDR1 SEHNR, CDR2 FQNEAQ (reference sequence). The length of the CDR3 is 16 residues. Trimming at V came to 5 bases and at J to 1 base, leaving 9 bases not matched to a gene. The CDR3 here is CASSTAGQGSSYEQYF. The CDR3 DNA sequence: TGTGCCAGCAGCACAGCCGGACAGGGGAGTTCCTACGAGCAGTACTTC.

This clone was seen a few times. The chain links TRBV11-2 to TRBJ2-7; D is possibly TRBD2 (6 bases). Germline V lookup: CDR1 SGHAT, CDR2 FQNNGV. Trimming left V 5 bases short and J 6 bases short, with 23 bases between. This CDR3 has 16 amino acids. The CDR3 DNA follows: TGTGCCAGCAGCACGCCGCGACGCGGCGGGACTCTCGAGCAGTACTTC. Its protein is CASSTPRRGGTLEQYF.

This chain connects TRBV21-1 to TRBJ2-1; TRBD2 was called by the table and not checked on the DNA. TRBV21-1 is a listed pseudogene. The CDR3 loop spans 17 amino acids. The CDR3 here is CASSKPPRTSGRCEQFF. CDR3 bases: TGTGCCAGCAGCAAACCACCCCGGACTAGCGGGAGATGTGAGCAGTTCTTC.

Only a few counts were recorded for this clone. The chain joins TRBV14 to TRBJ2-7; D remains ambiguous. In germline, CDR1 is SGHDN, CDR2 FVKESK. This CDR3 spans 13 amino acids. V dropped 3 bases and J dropped 3 bases, with 9 bases sitting between them. CDR3 amino acids: CASSHLRSYEQYF. The CDR3 bases are TGTGCCAGCAGCCACCTCAGGAGCTACGAGCAGTACTTC. Full variable domain (outside the CDR3, taken from reference TRBV14 and TRBJ2-7): EAGVTQFPSHSVIEKGQTVTLRCDPISGHDNLYWYRRVMGKEIKFLLHFVKESKQDESGMPNNRFLAERTGGTYSTLKVQPAELEDSGVYFCASSHLRSYEQYFGPGTRLTVT.

This clone was detected only once. DNA for the CDR3: TGTGCCAGCAGACCCGGGACAGGAGCCTACGAGCAGTACTTC. This translates into CASRPGTGAYEQYF. V is TRBV6-1 and J is TRBJ2-7, with TRBD1 matching over 8 bases. Losses at the gene ends were 6 bases for V and 2 bases for J; bases not matched to a gene: 6. Germline-derived CDR1 and CDR2 are MNHNS and SASEGT. The CDR3 runs 14 residues.

The J gene is TRBJ1-2, the V gene TRBV19; D not resolved. V was shortened by 2 bases and J by 2 bases, with 9 bases between the two germline ends. Germline loops: CDR1 LNHDA, CDR2 SQIVND (reference sequence). There are 14 residues in the CDR3. The DNA for the CDR3 is TGTGCCAGTAGTATACGAGGTTCAAACTATGGCTACACCTTC. Protein: CASSIRGSNYGYTF.

The chain recombines TRBV10-2 with TRBJ1-1, with a weak D call TRBD1 (6 bases). The V and J ends lost 3 bases and 1 base respectively, with 6 bases between them. Germline-derived CDR1 and CDR2 are WSHSY and SAAADI. The CDR3 has 13 residues. The CDR3 sequence: CASSEQGNTEAFF. DNA of the CDR3: TGCGCCAGCAGTGAACAGGGGAACACTGAAGCTTTCTTT.

The chain joins TRBV30 to TRBJ1-5; D is unresolved. Germline V gene lookup returns CDR1 GTSNPN and CDR2 SVGIG (reference sequence). The CDR3 covers 14 residues. Trimming took 3 bases from V and 4 from J, leaving 13 bases between them. The CDR3, as DNA: TGTGCCTGGAGCCAGCGGGCGGGAAATCAGCCCCAGCATTTT. Translated, it gives CAWSQRAGNQPQHF.

The gene calls are TRBV9 and TRBJ2-4; D is undetermined. There are 15 residues in the CDR3. Per the germline V gene, CDR1 is SGDLS and CDR2 is YYNGEE. Trimming left V 0 bases short and J 1 base short, with 8 bases between. CDR3 bases: TGTGCCAGCAGCGTAGGGGGAAACGCCAAAAACATTCAGTACTTC. Protein product: CASSVGGNAKNIQYF. Full variable domain (missing parts from reference TRBV9 and TRBJ2-4): DSGVTQTPKHLITATGQRVTLRCSPRSGDLSVYWYQQSLDQGLQFLIQYYNGEERAKGNILERFSAQQFPDLHSELNLSSLELGDSALYFCASSVGGNAKNIQYFGAGTRLSVL.

The chain uses TRBV9 and TRBJ2-6; no clear D. Trimming stripped 4 bases from V and 2 bases from J, with 13 bases between. This CDR3 is 16 amino acids long. Germline CDR1 reads SGDLS; CDR2 reads YYNGEE. DNA for the CDR3: TGTGCCAGCAGCCCCCAACTCATTACTGGGGCCAACGTCCTGACTTTC. It yields the protein CASSPQLITGANVLTF.